This T cell receptor (beta chain) was retrieved from a study of cytotoxic CD8 clonotypes in ibrutinib-treated CLL. Study summary: Patient counts were over 9 relapsed/refractory, roughly 16 treatment-naive and about 18 IGHV unmutated. Timing of response sample collection was a median roughly twelve months after treatment start, with a range of 6 to 36. Complete response was seen in 2 patients and partial in approximately 24; about twelve progressed and around 14 stayed remitted after a median roughly 70 months.

TCRdb's copy holds only in-frame clones and misses some; the assay was immunoSEQ multiplex PCR. This sample has more than 25,000 clones, with around two thirds found just once. The germline V and J ends were trimmed by 5 bases and 4 bases, with 20 bases remaining between them. In germline, CDR1 is MDHEN, CDR2 SYDVKM. The CDR3 extends over 16 amino acids. The origin of this receptor is a human donor with chronic lymphocytic leukemia. The starting material was PBMCs, obtained after 24 months of ibrutinib treatment. The chain uses TRBV28 and TRBJ1-2, with D possibly being TRBD1 (6 bases). CDR3 sequence (DNA): TGTGCCAGCAGTATCTTTAGCCAGGGGCAGGGCTATGGCTACACCTTC. This sequence encodes CASSIFSQGQGYGYTF.